The 20 T cell receptor beta chains given below trace back to one sample, sequenced in a study of cytomegalovirus exposure and HLA in healthy donors. In the PCR, 60 Vbeta and 13 Jbeta primers were used. Produced via immunoSEQ multiplex PCR; TCRdb's table is partial and in-frame only. The table shows around 250,000 clones, with approximately 80% occurring only once. The sample consisted of PBMCs. These receptors all come from an older woman in good health and CMV-seropositive.

This clone turned up a few times. An end of the junction differs from the germline gene, which may be a read error. The V and J genes are TRBV7-9 and TRBJ2-7; the D gene is possibly TRBD1 (6 bases). The CDR3 covers 14 residues. CDR1 SEHNR and CDR2 FQNEAQ come from the germline V gene (reference sequence). The CDR3 DNA sequence: TGTTCCAGCAGCCCCACGGGACACACCTACGAGCAGTACTTC. It yields the protein CSSSPTGHTYEQYF.

The rearrangement joins TRBV6-5 to TRBJ2-3; maybe TRBD1 (6 bases). The CDR3 covers 12 residues. Germline V lookup: CDR1 MNHEY, CDR2 SVGAGI. The V end was cut by 6 bases, the J end by 8 bases, with 12 bases between. Written as DNA, the CDR3 is TGTGCCAGCAGCTCACAGGGAACTACGCAGTATTTT. This sequence encodes CASSSQGTTQYF.

The genes are TRBV29-1 and TRBJ1-2; D possibly corresponds to TRBD1 (5 bases). Germline loops: CDR1 SQVTM, CDR2 ANQGSEA. V was clipped by 4 bases and J by 6 bases, with 21 bases between them. This CDR3 contains 15 residues. For the CDR3, the DNA is TGCAGCGTTGCCCGACTGGCTCGGGTGGGGCATGGCTACACCTTC. Encoded protein: CSVARLARVGHGYTF.

The chain uses TRBV19 and TRBJ1-4, with no clear D. V lost 5 bases to trimming and J lost 2 bases, with 18 bases between them. Germline CDR1 LNHDA, CDR2 SQIVND (reference sequence). This CDR3 is 17 amino acids long. CDR3 DNA: TGTGCCAGTAGTCTTACGACACAAGGTTGGACTAATGAAAAACTGTTTTTT. Translated: CASSLTTQGWTNEKLFF.

The chain has TRBV27 and TRBJ2-5; TRBD2 is a possible D gene (6 bases). The germline gives CDR1 MNHEY, CDR2 SMNVEV (reference sequence). This CDR3 comprises 14 residues. V gave up 2 bases and J gave up 11 bases, with 18 bases separating them. This chain's CDR3 is CASSLGTHYGEQYF. CDR3 sequence (DNA): TGTGCCAGCAGTTTAGGGACTCACTACGGGGAGCAGTACTTC.

This clone was seen a single time. V usage is TRBV6-1 and J usage is TRBJ2-1; D not resolved. CDR1 is MNHNS, CDR2 SASEGT, per germline. This CDR3 is built from 13 residues. Trimming shortened V by 7 bases and J by 6 bases, and 13 bases separated the two germline ends. CDR3 sequence (DNA): TGTGCCAGCACTCCGTCGGGTTCCAATGAGCAGTTCTTC. This gives the protein CASTPSGSNEQFF.

The rearrangement joins TRBV6-1 to TRBJ2-1, with a weak D call TRBD2 (5 bases). This CDR3 is 15 amino acids long. In germline, CDR1 is MNHNS, CDR2 SASEGT. Trimming removed 6 bases from V and 0 bases from J, with 12 bases in between. The CDR3: CASSPGGSSYNEQFF. CDR3 coding DNA: TGTGCCAGCAGCCCCGGAGGTAGCTCCTACAATGAGCAGTTCTTC.

Regarding this clone: A read error may produce the germline difference seen at one junction end. The rearrangement joins TRBV5-1 to TRBJ2-3; 15 bases are a match to TRBD2. CDR3 size: 16 residues. Looked up from germline, CDR1 is SGHRS and CDR2 is YFSETQ. CDR3 sequence: CAGSLGLAGGADTQYF. CDR3 DNA sequence: TGCGCCGGCAGCCTCGGACTAGCGGGAGGGGCAGATACGCAGTATTTT.

J is TRBJ1-1 and V is TRBV6-6, with 7 bases identical to TRBD1. Germline CDR1 reads MNHNY; CDR2 reads SVGAGI (reference sequence). CDR3 length equals 15 residues. Trimming took 4 bases from V and 4 from J; bases not matched to a gene: 9. CDR3 DNA: TGTGCCAGCAGTTTTCGACAGGGCTTTGGCACTGAAGCTTTCTTT. It is translated as CASSFRQGFGTEAFF.

This clone has just a few counts. CDR3 amino acids: CASSQDLAELDEQYF. Written as DNA, the CDR3 is TGTGCCAGCAGCCAAGACCTAGCGGAGCTCGACGAGCAGTACTTC. The chain carries TRBV4-2 and TRBJ2-7, with 7 bases aligning to TRBD2. The CDR3 runs to 15 residues. V was clipped by 0 bases and J by 5 bases; unmatched bases: 7. From germline, CDR1 is LGHNA and CDR2 YNFKEQ.

This chain uses TRBV7-3 with TRBJ2-2; 8 bases fit TRBD2. CDR3 length equals 15 residues. Unmatched junction bases numbered 7, after V lost 3 bases and J lost 7 bases. In germline, CDR1 is SGHTA, CDR2 FQGTGA. The CDR3 is CASSFGLAGGGELFF. The DNA of the CDR3 is TGTGCCAGCAGCTTCGGGCTAGCGGGCGGCGGGGAGCTGTTTTTT.

The chain employs TRBV5-4 and TRBJ1-3; possibly TRBD1 for D (5 bases). Germline values: CDR1 SGHNT, CDR2 YYREEE (reference sequence). The V gene lost 1 base and the J gene lost 0 bases, with 11 bases spanning the gap. The CDR3 runs 16 residues. CDR3 sequence: CASSLIGTSSGNTIYF. CDR3 in DNA: TGTGCCAGCAGCTTGATCGGGACTTCCTCTGGAAACACCATATATTTT.

V and J are TRBV6-5 and TRBJ2-3; 7 bases are shared with TRBD2. The length of the CDR3 is 14 residues. The V gene's germline CDR1 is MNHEY and CDR2 SVGAGI. Trimming took 4 bases from V and 6 from J; bases not matched to a gene: 7. DNA for the CDR3: TGTGCCAGCAGTTGGTCGGGACTACGGGATACGCAGTATTTT. Its protein product is CASSWSGLRDTQYF.

V is TRBV19 and J is TRBJ1-2, with TRBD1 matching over 8 bases. Germline V lookup: CDR1 LNHDA, CDR2 SQIVND (reference sequence). Germline trimming cut 3 bases from V and 4 bases from J; bases unmatched to any gene: 7. The CDR3 consists of 15 residues. CDR3 amino acids: CASSMSGGTIYGYTF. The CDR3 DNA is TGTGCCAGTAGTATGTCAGGGGGCACAATCTATGGCTACACCTTC. The full variable domain, in which reference TRBV19 and TRBJ1-2 provide the parts outside the CDR3, is DGGITQSPKYLFRKEGQNVTLSCEQNLNHDAMYWYRQDPGQGLRLIYYSQIVNDFQKGDIAEGYSVSREKKESFPLTVTSAQKNPTAFYLCASSMSGGTIYGYTFGSGTRLTVV.

This sequence joins TRBV18 and TRBJ2-7; TRBD1 matches 9 bases. The CDR3 is made up of 16 amino acids. CDR1 and CDR2 (germline): KGHSH, LQKENI. Trimming cost V 3 bases and J 4 bases; bases outside gene matches: 10. The CDR3 loop is CASSPPGQGFYYEQYF. CDR3 DNA sequence: TGTGCCAGCTCACCTCCGGGACAGGGTTTTTATTACGAGCAGTACTTC.

The chain combines TRBV6-4 with TRBJ2-2, with TRBD1 identical over 11 bases. V shed 6 bases, J shed 9 bases, and the junction held 3 bases outside the gene matches. Germline V CDR1 and CDR2: MRHNA, SNTAGT. This CDR3 comprises 13 residues. CDR3 DNA: TGTGCCAGCAGCGGACAGGGGGCTCGGGAGCTGTTTTTT. It specifies CASSGQGARELFF.

This chain connects TRBV19 to TRBJ1-5, with D unclear. The germline V gene has CDR1 LNHDA and CDR2 SQIVND (reference sequence). Trimming left V 1 base short and J 6 bases short, with 16 bases between. The CDR3 sequence is 16 residues long. The CDR3 loop reads CASSIGGSGYSQPQHF. The CDR3 coding sequence is TGTGCCAGTAGTATAGGTGGGTCAGGCTACAGTCAGCCCCAGCATTTT.

V and J are TRBV28 and TRBJ1-6; 8 bases fit TRBD1. CDR3 length: 14 amino acids. The trim removed 4 bases at V and 6 bases at J, leaving 2 bases unmatched. Germline V gives CDR1 MDHEN, CDR2 SYDVKM. This chain's CDR3 is CASSSGQGNSPLHF. The CDR3 region has the DNA TGTGCCAGCAGTTCCGGACAGGGTAATTCACCCCTCCACTTT.

The chain links TRBV7-8 to TRBJ1-2, with D possibly TRBD1 on 6 matching bases. The germline gives CDR1 SGHVS, CDR2 FQNEAQ. The CDR3 has 13 amino acids. V was pared by 3 bases and J by 2 bases, with 7 bases between. CDR3 DNA: TGTGCCAGCAGCTTTACAGGGAACTATGGCTACACCTTC. Translated, it gives CASSFTGNYGYTF.

The gene calls are TRBV7-2 and TRBJ2-1, with D possibly TRBD1 on 5 matching bases. The length of the CDR3 is 14 residues. CDR1 is SGHTA, CDR2 FQGNSA, per germline. V lost 1 base, J lost 9 bases, and 13 bases lay in between. The CDR3 DNA sequence: TGTGCCAGCAGCTTAGAGCTCAGACAGCGTGAGCAGTTCTTC. It translates to CASSLELRQREQFF.